This TCR beta chain was captured in a study of somatic mutations in cytotoxic T cells in rheumatoid arthritis. Study observations and caveats: Significant differences in CD8+ T-cell clonality were not found between rheumatoid arthritis patients and healthy controls (age-matched).

The CDR3 length is 12 residues. Germline V gives CDR1 SGHTA, CDR2 FQGNSA. V dropped 3 bases and J dropped 9 bases, with 12 bases sitting between them. Of note for this clone: The antigen is unknown.

The investigators isolated CD4+ and CD8+ cells by positive magnetic bead selection and checked their purity by flow cytometry. Libraries were prepared by immunoSEQ multiplex PCR; TCRdb keeps only in-frame clonotypes and omits some of them. The table lists about 20,000 clones, 86% of them singletons. This sequence joins TRBV7-2 and TRBJ2-7; D may match TRBD1 or TRBD2 (5 bases each). Sequenced sample: CD8+ T cells sorted from blood. The sequence was obtained from a woman in her 50s in good health. CDR3 loop: CASSLTPGTQYF. Here the CDR3 DNA reads TGTGCCAGCAGCTTGACGCCGGGGACGCAGTACTTC.